This TCR beta chain was profiled in a study of blood T cell repertoires in COVID-19. This table comes from immunoSEQ multiplex PCR, and its TCRdb copy is limited to in-frame clones, with some not included. The sample has approximately 330,000 clones; about nine tenths are singletons. Sequencing used peripheral blood. The origin of this receptor is a man aged 30-40 years with COVID-19, enrolled during active disease.

The CDR3 region is CATSDLYMVSGAGNEQFF. CDR3 bases: TGTGCCACCAGTGATTTGTACATGGTTAGCGGGGCGGGCAATGAGCAGTTCTTC. V gene TRBV24-1 combines with J gene TRBJ2-1, with 8 bases aligning to TRBD2. The CDR3 is 18 residues long. After removal of 0 bases from V and 6 bases from J, the junction contained 12 bases not matched to a gene. Germline V gene data show CDR1 as KGHDR and CDR2 as SFDVKD.